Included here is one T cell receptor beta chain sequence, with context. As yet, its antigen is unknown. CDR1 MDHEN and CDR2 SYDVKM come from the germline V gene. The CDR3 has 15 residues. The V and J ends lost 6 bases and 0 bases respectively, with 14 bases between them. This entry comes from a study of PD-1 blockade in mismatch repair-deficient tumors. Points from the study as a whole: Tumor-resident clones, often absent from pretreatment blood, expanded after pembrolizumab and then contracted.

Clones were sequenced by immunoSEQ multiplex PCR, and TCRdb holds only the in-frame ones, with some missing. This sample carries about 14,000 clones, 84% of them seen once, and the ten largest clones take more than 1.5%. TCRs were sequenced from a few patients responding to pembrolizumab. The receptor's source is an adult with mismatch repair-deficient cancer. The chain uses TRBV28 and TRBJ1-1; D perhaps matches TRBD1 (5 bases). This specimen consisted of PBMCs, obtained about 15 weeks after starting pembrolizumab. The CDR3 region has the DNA TGTGCCAGCAGAGTATGGGGAGGGGTGAACACTGAAGCTTTCTTT. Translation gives CASRVWGGVNTEAFF. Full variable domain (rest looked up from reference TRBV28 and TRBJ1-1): DVKVTQSSRYLVKRTGEKVFLECVQDMDHENMFWYRQDPGLGLRLIYFSYDVKMKEKGDIPEGYSVSREKKERFSLILESASTNQTSMYLCASRVWGGVNTEAFFGQGTRLTVV.